At least ten counts were recorded for the clone carrying this TCR beta chain. Antigen specificity is unknown. This sample is part of a study of early T cells in non-severe SARS-CoV-2 infection. Study-level background: Unsorted whole blood bulk RNA was sequenced, with unpaired chains.

V shed 1 base and J 2 bases; nucleotides not matched to a gene: 11. This CDR3 comprises 17 residues. CDR1 LGHDT and CDR2 YNNKEL come from the germline V gene (reference sequence). Tagging with unique molecular identifiers was applied to individual cDNA molecules. MiXCR was run by TCRdb on the 5' RACE reads, yielding one entry per CDR3 protein. The table lists fewer than 100,000 distinct CDR3 sequences, around 9.9% of them singletons. Whole-study findings and limits: Comparison of clonotypes with VDJdb favored anti-spike CD8 responses while missing private and CD4 specificities.

The sample consisted of whole blood. The receptor's source is an adult who was a healthcare worker with PCR-confirmed SARS-CoV-2 infection or an uninfected control (not recorded which). The genes are TRBV3-1 and TRBJ2-7, with 7 nucleotides matching TRBD1. CDR3 protein: CASSQANPGQNTYEQYF. CDR3 sequence (DNA): TGTGCCAGCAGCCAAGCGAACCCGGGACAGAATACCTACGAGCAGTACTTC.